Shown below are 9 T cell receptor beta chains from a single sample sequenced in a study of CD8+ T cells in alopecia areata (dated by TCRdb to the late 2010s). Taken with the paper, the label for time point translates to: less than five weeks on oral tofacitinib. Taken with the paper, the label for treatment or condition translates to: oral pan-JAK inhibitor, 5-10 mg twice daily. The library was obtained by the immunoSEQ multiplex PCR assay. For TCR sequencing, RNA was extracted from every sample and reverse transcribed into cDNA to serve as template. What TCRdb holds here is the immuneACCESS table cut down to in-frame rearrangements. Part of the clones is not present; checked against another copy, under half of the missing clones reflect an unresolved V gene, and the others are unexplained. Recorded for this sample are 98,000 or so clones; more than 55% of them occurred a single time. The ten largest clones add up to around a sixth of the sample.

This specimen consisted of CD8+ T cells sorted from blood, obtained at week 4, from a patient treated with tofacitinib. Every receptor here comes from a human donor with alopecia areata.

There are a few counts of this clone. V usage is TRBV27 and J usage is TRBJ2-3; 10 bases map to TRBD2. Germline V lookup: CDR1 MNHEY, CDR2 SMNVEV (reference sequence). This CDR3 is built from 17 residues. The junction had 7 bases not matched to a gene; V was cut back by 2 bases and J by 2 bases. The CDR3 is CASSLLLAGISTDTQYF. In DNA, the CDR3 is TGTGCCAGCAGTTTACTACTAGCGGGGATTTCCACAGATACGCAGTATTTT.

The rearrangement joins TRBV4-3 to TRBJ1-2; D is undetermined. CDR3 length: 15 residues. Trimming left V 1 base short and J 2 bases short, with 11 bases between. The germline gives CDR1 LGHNA, CDR2 YSLEER. CDR3 sequence (DNA): TGCGCCAGCAGCCAAGGACGGCGGTCAAACTATGGCTACACCTTC. It specifies CASSQGRRSNYGYTF.

The chain links TRBV30 to TRBJ2-2; D is ambiguous. The length of the CDR3 is 13 residues. Deletions cut 0 bases from V and 4 bases from J, with 6 bases between. Germline lookup yields CDR1 GTSNPN and CDR2 SVGIG (reference sequence). DNA of the CDR3: TGTGCCTGGAGTGTAATGGGCACCGGGGAGCTGTTTTTT. As protein: CAWSVMGTGELFF.

This clone was counted between two and nine times. V and J are TRBV19 and TRBJ2-1, with 7 bases aligning to TRBD1. Germline values: CDR1 LNHDA, CDR2 SQIVND (reference sequence). Trimming cost V 3 bases and J 5 bases; bases outside gene matches: 4. The CDR3 extends over 14 amino acids. DNA for the CDR3: TGTGCCAGTAGTATCGGGACAGATAACAATGAGCAGTTCTTC. This codes for CASSIGTDNNEQFF.

The chain has TRBV6-5 and TRBJ2-7; weak D call: TRBD1 (5 bases). The CDR3 runs to 16 residues. Germline V gene data show CDR1 as MNHEY and CDR2 as SVGAGI. V lost 2 bases, J lost 0 bases, and 14 bases lay in between. The CDR3 bases are TGTGCCAGCAGTTACGATCAGGGAAGAAGCTCCTACGAGCAGTACTTC. Its translation is CASSYDQGRSSYEQYF.

The chain joins TRBV29-1 to TRBJ1-1; D is ambiguous. Trimming left V 3 bases short and J 3 bases short, with 11 bases between. The CDR3 has 13 residues. Germline V gene data show CDR1 as SQVTM and CDR2 as ANQGSEA. Here the CDR3 reads CSVDEGGYTEAFF. CDR3 coding DNA: TGCAGCGTTGACGAGGGCGGGTACACTGAAGCTTTCTTT.

This clone was observed a few times. This chain joins TRBV29-1 and TRBJ2-7; TRBD1 matches 8 bases. Unmatched junction bases numbered 5, after V lost 3 bases and J lost 4 bases. The germline CDR1 and CDR2 sequences are SQVTM and ANQGSEA. The CDR3 runs to 13 residues. DNA for the CDR3: TGCAGCGTTGAGGCAGGGGGCATGTACGAGCAGTACTTC. Protein product: CSVEAGGMYEQYF.

This sequence joins TRBV7-6 and TRBJ2-7; D perhaps matches TRBD2 (5 bases). The V end lost 3 bases, the J end lost 0 bases, and 12 bases lay between the germline ends. CDR3 size: 15 residues. Germline V gene data show CDR1 as SGHVS and CDR2 as FNYEAQ. The CDR3 DNA reads TGTGCCAGCAGCTTGCTTGGCGGGCTCTCCTACGAGCAGTACTTC. Encoded protein: CASSLLGGLSYEQYF. The whole variable domain, remainder taken from reference TRBV7-6 and TRBJ2-7, is GAGVSQSPRYKVTKRGQDVALRCDPISGHVSLYWYRQALGQGPEFLTYFNYEAQQDKSGLPNDRFSAERPEGSISTLTIQRTEQRDSAMYRCASSLLGGLSYEQYFGPGTRLTVT.

The J gene is TRBJ2-2, the V gene TRBV4-1; D might be TRBD1 (6 bases). Trimming left V 5 bases short and J 1 base short, with 11 bases between. CDR1 and CDR2 (germline): MGHRA, YSYEKL. CDR3 size: 15 residues. CDR3 sequence reads: CASSSGTQNTGELFF. Here the CDR3 DNA reads TGCGCCAGCAGCTCCGGGACACAGAACACCGGGGAGCTGTTTTTT.